The subject of this entry is one T cell receptor (beta chain). Its antigen has not been determined. Base quality data are lacking; no much larger clone is found one base away. The data stem from a study of blood T cell repertoires in COVID-19 (dated by TCRdb to about 2020). For context, the study as a whole: The collaborator samples originated in the United States, Italy and Spain and spanned the acute and convalescent phases of COVID-19. The repertoires were released in a freely available public database meant as a resource for research on the immune response to SARS-CoV-2. The material from the prospective study consisted of cDNA or gDNA derived from T cells, B-cell-depleted T cells, or PBMCs. HLA class I and class II types, where available, came from metadata supplied by the sample provider rather than from assay-based typing. A de-identified subject ID, COVID-19 status, age in years and sex were almost always included in the sample metadata. Samples were obtained from the ongoing ImmuneRACE study (first 160 participants) and from 1,000 to 1,500 subjects provided by 6 global collaborators. Subjects who had been exposed to COVID-19, were actively infected with it, or had recovered from it provided the deeply sampled blood TCRbeta repertoires that made up the dataset.

The research as a whole found: The amount of clinical and demographic metadata varied by source and participant and was provided uncurated.

TCRbeta CDR3 regions were amplified from genomic DNA using the immunoSEQ Assay, a bias-controlled multiplex PCR. In the source study's methods: The number of nucleated cells in each sample was estimated by amplification of reference gene primers within the assay. To quantify the absolute abundance of each unique TCRbeta CDR3 rearrangement, sequence reads were collapsed and filtered. For each sample, productive Simpson clonality was calculated by taking the square root of Simpson's diversity index across productive rearrangements. TCRdb provides this immuneACCESS table in a form limited to in-frame rearrangements. Some clones are lacking; in checked studies, under half of them reflect an unresolved V gene, and why the rest are absent is not known. V and J calls and clone size are as listed in that table; D and trimming were resolved from the DNA. The sample profile shows 90,000 to 95,000 clones; 88% of them were found once. Around 4.5% of the sample is held by the ten biggest clonotypes.

Whole blood was collected in K2EDTA tubes by collaborating institutions according to the institutions' own protocols. For TCRbeta analysis, collaborators shipped samples in one of three forms: frozen whole blood, isolated PBMCs, or DNA extracted from either of those sample types. The CDR3 covers 15 residues, taking in both the cysteine and the phenylalanine. Only the CDR3 DNA is retained, 45 bases long and in frame from the first base. V trim: 3 bases; J trim: 3 bases; unmatched bases: 4. Reading the germline V gene (reference sequence) gives CDR1 SGHNT and CDR2 YYREEE. The V and J genes are TRBV5-4 and TRBJ2-3; 10 bases in between match TRBD1. The sequenced sample consisted of peripheral blood. The source of this sequence is a woman aged 80 or over with active COVID-19. The CDR3 protein: CASSSPGQGTDTQYF. The DNA sequence is as follows: TGTGCCAGCAGCTCCCCGGGACAGGGGACAGATACGCAGTATTTT.